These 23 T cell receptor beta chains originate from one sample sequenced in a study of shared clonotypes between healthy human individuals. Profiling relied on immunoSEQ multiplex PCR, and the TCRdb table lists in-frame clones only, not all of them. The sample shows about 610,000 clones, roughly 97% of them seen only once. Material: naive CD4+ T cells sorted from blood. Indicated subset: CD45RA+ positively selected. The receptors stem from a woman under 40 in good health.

The CDR3 DNA reads TGTGCCAGCAGTGAACATTCGGCCATTCAAGAGACCCAGTACTTC. Protein product: CASSEHSAIQETQYF. The chain combines TRBV6-1 with TRBJ2-5; unclear D gene. Trimming stripped 2 bases from V and 2 bases from J, with 12 bases between. Germline assignment: CDR1 MNHNS and CDR2 SASEGT. The CDR3 is 15 residues long.

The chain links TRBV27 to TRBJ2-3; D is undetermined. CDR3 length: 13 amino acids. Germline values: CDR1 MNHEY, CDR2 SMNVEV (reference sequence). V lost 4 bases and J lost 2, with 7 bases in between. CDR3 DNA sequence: TGTGCCAGCAGTTACCCCAACACAGATACGCAGTATTTT. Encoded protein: CASSYPNTDTQYF.

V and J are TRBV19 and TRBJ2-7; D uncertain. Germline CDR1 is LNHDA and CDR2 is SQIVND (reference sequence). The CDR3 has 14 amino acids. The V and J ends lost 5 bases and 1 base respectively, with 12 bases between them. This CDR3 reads CASSPQRGSYEQYF. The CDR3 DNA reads TGTGCCAGTAGTCCCCAGCGAGGATCCTACGAGCAGTACTTC. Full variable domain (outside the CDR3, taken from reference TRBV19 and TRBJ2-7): DGGITQSPKYLFRKEGQNVTLSCEQNLNHDAMYWYRQDPGQGLRLIYYSQIVNDFQKGDIAEGYSVSREKKESFPLTVTSAQKNPTAFYLCASSPQRGSYEQYFGPGTRLTVT.

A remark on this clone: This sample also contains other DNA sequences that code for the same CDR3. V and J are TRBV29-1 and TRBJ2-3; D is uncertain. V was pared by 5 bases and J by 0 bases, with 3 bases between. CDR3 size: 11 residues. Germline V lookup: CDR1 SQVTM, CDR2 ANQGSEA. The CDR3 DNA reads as TGCAGCGTTAGTAGCACAGATACGCAGTATTTT. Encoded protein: CSVSSTDTQYF.

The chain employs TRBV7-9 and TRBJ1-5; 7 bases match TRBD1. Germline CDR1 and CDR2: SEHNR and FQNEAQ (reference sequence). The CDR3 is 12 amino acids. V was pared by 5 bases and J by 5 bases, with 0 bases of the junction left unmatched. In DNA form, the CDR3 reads TGTGCCAGCAGCCAGGGGGATCAGCCCCAGCATTTT. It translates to CASSQGDQPQHF.

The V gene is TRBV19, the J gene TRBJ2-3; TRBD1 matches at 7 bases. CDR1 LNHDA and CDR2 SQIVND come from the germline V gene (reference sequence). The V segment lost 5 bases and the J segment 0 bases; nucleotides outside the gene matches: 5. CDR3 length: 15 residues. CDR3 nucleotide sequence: TGTGCCAGTAGTGGCGCGACAGGGAGCACAGATACGCAGTATTTT. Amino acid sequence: CASSGATGSTDTQYF.

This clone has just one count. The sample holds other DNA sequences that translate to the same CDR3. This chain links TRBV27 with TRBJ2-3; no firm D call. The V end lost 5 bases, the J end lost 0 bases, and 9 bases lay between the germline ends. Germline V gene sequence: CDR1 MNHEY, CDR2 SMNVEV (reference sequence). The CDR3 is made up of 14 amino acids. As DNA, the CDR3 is TGTGCCAGCAGTAGGTCAGGCAGCACAGATACGCAGTATTTT. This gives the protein CASSRSGSTDTQYF.

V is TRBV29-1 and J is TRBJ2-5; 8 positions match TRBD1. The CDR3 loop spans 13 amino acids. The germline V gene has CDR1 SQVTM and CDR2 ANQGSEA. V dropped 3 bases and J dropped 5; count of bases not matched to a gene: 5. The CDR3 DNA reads TGCAGCGTTGACAGGGGGCTCCGGGAGACCCAGTACTTC. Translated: CSVDRGLRETQYF.

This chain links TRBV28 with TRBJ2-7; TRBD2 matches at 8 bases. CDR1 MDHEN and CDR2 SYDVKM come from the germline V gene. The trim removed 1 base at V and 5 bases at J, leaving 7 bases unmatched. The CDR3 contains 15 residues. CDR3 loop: CASSLSGGVFNEQYF. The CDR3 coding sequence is TGTGCCAGCAGTTTATCGGGGGGGGTATTCAACGAGCAGTACTTC. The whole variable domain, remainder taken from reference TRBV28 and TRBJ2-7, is DVKVTQSSRYLVKRTGEKVFLECVQDMDHENMFWYRQDPGLGLRLIYFSYDVKMKEKGDIPEGYSVSREKKERFSLILESASTNQTSMYLCASSLSGGVFNEQYFGPGTRLTVT.

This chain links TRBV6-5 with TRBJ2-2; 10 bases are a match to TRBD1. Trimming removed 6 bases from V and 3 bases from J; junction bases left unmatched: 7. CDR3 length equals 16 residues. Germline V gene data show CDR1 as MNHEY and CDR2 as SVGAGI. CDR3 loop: CASSYLGTGDTGELFF. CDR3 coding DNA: TGTGCCAGCAGCTACCTTGGGACAGGGGACACCGGGGAGCTGTTTTTT.

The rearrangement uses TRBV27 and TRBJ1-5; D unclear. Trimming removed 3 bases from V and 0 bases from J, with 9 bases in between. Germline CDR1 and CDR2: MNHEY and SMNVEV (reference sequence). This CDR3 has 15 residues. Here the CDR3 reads CASSLVGDSNQPQHF. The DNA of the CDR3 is TGTGCCAGCAGTTTGGTTGGTGATAGCAATCAGCCCCAGCATTTT.

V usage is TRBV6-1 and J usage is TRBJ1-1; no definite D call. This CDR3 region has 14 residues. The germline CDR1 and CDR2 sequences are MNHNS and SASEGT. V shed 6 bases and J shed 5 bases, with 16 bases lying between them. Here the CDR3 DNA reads TGTGCCAGCAGGGAGTGGAGGTCGTCGACTGAAGCTTTCTTT. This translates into CASREWRSSTEAFF.

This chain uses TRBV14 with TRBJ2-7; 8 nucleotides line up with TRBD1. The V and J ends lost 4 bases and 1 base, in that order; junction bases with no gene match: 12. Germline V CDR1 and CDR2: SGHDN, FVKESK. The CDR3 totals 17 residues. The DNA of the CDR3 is TGTGCCAGCAGCCGAGAGAGATCGTACAGGGGGTCCTACGAGCAGTACTTC. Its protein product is CASSRERSYRGSYEQYF.

The CDR3 region has the DNA TGTGCCAGCAGTGTCCGACAGGGTCCTACCTACGAGCAGTACTTC. As protein: CASSVRQGPTYEQYF. The V and J genes are TRBV27 and TRBJ2-7, with 7 bases matching TRBD1. Germline values: CDR1 MNHEY, CDR2 SMNVEV (reference sequence). Trimming took 5 bases from V and 2 from J; bases not matched to a gene: 9. This CDR3 has 15 residues.

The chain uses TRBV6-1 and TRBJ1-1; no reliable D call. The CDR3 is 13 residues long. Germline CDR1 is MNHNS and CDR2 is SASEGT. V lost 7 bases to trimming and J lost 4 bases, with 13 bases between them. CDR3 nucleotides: TGTGCCAGCACTTACCCTCTTAGCACTGAAGCTTTCTTT. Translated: CASTYPLSTEAFF.

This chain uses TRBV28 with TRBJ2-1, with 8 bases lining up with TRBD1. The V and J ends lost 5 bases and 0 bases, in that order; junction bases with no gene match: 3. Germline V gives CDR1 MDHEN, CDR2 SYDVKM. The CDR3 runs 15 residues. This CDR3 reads CASSQGAPSYNEQFF. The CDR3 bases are TGTGCCAGCAGTCAGGGGGCTCCCTCCTACAATGAGCAGTTCTTC.

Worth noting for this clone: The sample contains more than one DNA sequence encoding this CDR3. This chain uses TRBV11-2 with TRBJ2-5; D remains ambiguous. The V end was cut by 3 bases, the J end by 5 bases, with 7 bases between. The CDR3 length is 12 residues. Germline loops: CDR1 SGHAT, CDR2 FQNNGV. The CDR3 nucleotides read TGTGCCAGCAGCTTGGATAGGGAGACCCAGTACTTC. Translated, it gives CASSLDRETQYF.

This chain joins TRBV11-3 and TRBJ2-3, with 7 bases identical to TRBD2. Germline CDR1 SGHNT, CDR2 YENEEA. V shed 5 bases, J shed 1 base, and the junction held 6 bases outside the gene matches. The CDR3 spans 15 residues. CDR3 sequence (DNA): TGTGCCAGCAGCCCTGGACTAGGGGGCACAGATACGCAGTATTTT. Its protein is CASSPGLGGTDTQYF.

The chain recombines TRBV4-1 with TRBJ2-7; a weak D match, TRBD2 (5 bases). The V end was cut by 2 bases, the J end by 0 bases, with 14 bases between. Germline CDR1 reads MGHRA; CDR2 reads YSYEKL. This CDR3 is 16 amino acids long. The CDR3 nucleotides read TGCGCCAGCAGCCAAAGACTAAACGAGGCCTCCTACGAGCAGTACTTC. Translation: CASSQRLNEASYEQYF.

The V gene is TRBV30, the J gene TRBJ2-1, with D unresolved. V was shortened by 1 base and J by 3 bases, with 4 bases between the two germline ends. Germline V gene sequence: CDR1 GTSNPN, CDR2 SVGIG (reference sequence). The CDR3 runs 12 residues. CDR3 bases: TGTGCCTGGAGTGGAATCTACAATGAGCAGTTCTTC. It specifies CAWSGIYNEQFF.

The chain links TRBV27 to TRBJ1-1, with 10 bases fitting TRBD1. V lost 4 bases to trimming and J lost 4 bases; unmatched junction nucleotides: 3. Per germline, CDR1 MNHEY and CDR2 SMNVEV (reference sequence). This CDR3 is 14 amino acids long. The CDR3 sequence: CASSYRTGGTEAFF. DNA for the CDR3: TGTGCCAGCAGTTATCGGACAGGGGGCACTGAAGCTTTCTTT.

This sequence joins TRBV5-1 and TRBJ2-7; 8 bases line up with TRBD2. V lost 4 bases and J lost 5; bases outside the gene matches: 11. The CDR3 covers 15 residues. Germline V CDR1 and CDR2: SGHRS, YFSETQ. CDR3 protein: CASSPAGLGFNEQYF. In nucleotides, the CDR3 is TGCGCCAGCAGCCCGGCGGGACTAGGCTTCAACGAGCAGTACTTC.

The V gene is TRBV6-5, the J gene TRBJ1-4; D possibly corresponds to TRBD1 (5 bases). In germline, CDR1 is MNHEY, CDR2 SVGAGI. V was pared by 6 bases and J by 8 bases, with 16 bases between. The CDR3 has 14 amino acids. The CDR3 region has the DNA TGTGCCAGCAGCCTACGGCAGGGCTTGGAAAAACTGTTTTTT. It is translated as CASSLRQGLEKLFF.